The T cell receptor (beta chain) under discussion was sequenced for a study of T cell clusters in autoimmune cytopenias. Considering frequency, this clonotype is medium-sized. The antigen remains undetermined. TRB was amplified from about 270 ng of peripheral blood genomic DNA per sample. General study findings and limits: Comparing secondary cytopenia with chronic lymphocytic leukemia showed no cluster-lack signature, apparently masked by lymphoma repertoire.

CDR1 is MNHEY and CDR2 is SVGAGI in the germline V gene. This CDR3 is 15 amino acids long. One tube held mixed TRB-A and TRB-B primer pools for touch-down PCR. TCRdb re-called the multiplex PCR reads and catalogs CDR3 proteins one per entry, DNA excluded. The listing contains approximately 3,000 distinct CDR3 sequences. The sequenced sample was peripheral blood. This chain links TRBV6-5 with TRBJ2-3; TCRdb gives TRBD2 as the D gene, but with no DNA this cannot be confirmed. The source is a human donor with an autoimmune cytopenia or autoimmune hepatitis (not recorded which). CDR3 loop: CASSSPGRAPDTQYF.